This T cell receptor (beta chain) was sequenced in a study of cytomegalovirus exposure and HLA in healthy donors. Trimming removed 7 bases from V and 4 bases from J, with 19 bases in between. CDR1 and CDR2 from the germline V gene are SGHTA and FQGNSA. The CDR3 extends over 15 amino acids. Researchers ran the PCR with 60 Vbeta and 13 Jbeta primers. The data were produced by immunoSEQ multiplex PCR, yet TCRdb's version contains in-frame clones alone and is incomplete. Of around 140,000 clones listed, roughly 89% are singletons. The sample comprised PBMCs. The clonotype was recovered from a woman under 40 in good health and CMV-seronegative. The chain recombines TRBV7-2 with TRBJ1-1; no clear D. CDR3 sequence: CASIPPRTAGTEAFF. CDR3 coding DNA: TGTGCCAGCATCCCTCCCCGTACAGCGGGCACTGAAGCTTTCTTT.